Following are 14 T cell receptor beta chains from one sample sequenced in a study of blood T cell repertoires in COVID-19 (dated by TCRdb to the early 2020s). The method behind the library was the immunoSEQ multiplex PCR assay. TCRdb re-hosts the immuneACCESS table, in-frame sequences only. Its copies lack some clones; in the studies checked, an unresolved V gene accounts for under half of them, and the cause for the rest is not known. In this sample the table shows 100,000 to 150,000 clones, roughly 80% of which occur a single time. The ten largest clones represent 2.4% of the sample. Sequencing was done on a sample of PBMCs or T cells enriched from blood (not recorded which). All receptors come from a middle-aged man with acute COVID-19.

About this clone: One junction end disagrees with the germline gene, perhaps due to a read error. The chain is built from TRBV29-1 and TRBJ2-2; possibly TRBD1 for D (6 bases). The CDR3 covers 13 residues. Germline V gene sequence: CDR1 SQVTM, CDR2 ANQGSEA. CDR3 coding DNA: TGCAGCGTTAAAGACAGGAATGACGGGGAGCTGTTTTTT. Protein: CSVKDRNDGELFF.

The chain couples TRBV10-2 to TRBJ2-7; 11 bases fit TRBD1. Trimming removed 2 bases from V and 4 bases from J; junction bases left unmatched: 7. Germline CDR1 and CDR2: WSHSY and SAAADI. The CDR3 is 16 amino acids. The CDR3 sequence is CASSEGQGARYYEQYF. The DNA of the CDR3 is TGCGCCAGCAGTGAGGGACAGGGGGCTCGATATTACGAGCAGTACTTC.

This chain links TRBV7-9 with TRBJ1-6; TRBD1 is a possible D gene (6 bases). This CDR3 spans 16 amino acids. Germline V gene data show CDR1 as SEHNR and CDR2 as FQNEAQ (reference sequence). Trimming pared 5 bases from V and 0 bases from J, leaving 11 bases between. This CDR3 reads CASSGGPSSYNSPLHF. CDR3 DNA: TGTGCCAGCAGCGGGGGCCCCAGCTCCTATAATTCACCCCTCCACTTT.

The V gene is TRBV18, the J gene TRBJ2-7, with 12 bases aligning to TRBD1. This CDR3 has 15 residues. Trimming cost V 6 bases and J 5 bases; bases outside gene matches: 8. Germline assignment: CDR1 KGHSH and CDR2 LQKENI. CDR3 nucleotides: TGTGCCAGCTCCCTTGGGACAGGGGGCAAAGACGAGCAGTACTTC. It is translated as CASSLGTGGKDEQYF.

In this sample, this clone turned up once. V and J are TRBV28 and TRBJ2-1, with TRBD1 matching 9 bases. In germline, CDR1 is MDHEN, CDR2 SYDVKM. The CDR3 is 15 amino acids. The V and J ends lost 2 bases and 3 bases, in that order; junction bases with no gene match: 2. CDR3 sequence: CASSLGTGRYNEQFF. The CDR3 DNA sequence: TGTGCCAGCAGTTTAGGGACAGGGCGCTACAATGAGCAGTTCTTC.

This clone was seen only a few times. The gene calls are TRBV19 and TRBJ1-5; no reliable D call. V lost 1 base and J lost 6, with 7 bases in between. This CDR3 has 13 amino acids. From germline, CDR1 is LNHDA and CDR2 SQIVND (reference sequence). The CDR3 reads CASSIVEAQPQHF. The CDR3 DNA reads as TGTGCCAGTAGTATAGTAGAGGCTCAGCCCCAGCATTTT. Full variable domain (remainder filled in from reference TRBV19 and TRBJ1-5): DGGITQSPKYLFRKEGQNVTLSCEQNLNHDAMYWYRQDPGQGLRLIYYSQIVNDFQKGDIAEGYSVSREKKESFPLTVTSAQKNPTAFYLCASSIVEAQPQHFGDGTRLSIL.

The chain carries TRBV4-2 and TRBJ2-1; TRBD2 matches 7 bases. Germline V gene sequence: CDR1 LGHNA, CDR2 YNFKEQ. The CDR3 is made up of 16 amino acids. V lost 0 bases, J lost 1 base, and 3 bases stayed unmatched. The CDR3 protein is CASSQDTAGSYNEQFF. The CDR3 DNA follows: TGTGCCAGCAGCCAAGACACAGCGGGGTCCTACAATGAGCAGTTCTTC.

J is TRBJ1-5 and V is TRBV19, with 7 positions matching TRBD1. The V gene's germline CDR1 is LNHDA and CDR2 SQIVND (reference sequence). V lost 5 bases to trimming and J lost 2 bases; unmatched junction nucleotides: 15. This CDR3 is built from 18 residues. The CDR3 region is CASSPDRASYIGNQPQHF. CDR3 DNA sequence: TGTGCCAGTAGTCCCGACAGGGCCTCTTATATTGGCAATCAGCCCCAGCATTTT.

The chain couples TRBV28 to TRBJ1-6; weak D call: TRBD1 (6 bases). The CDR3 length is 15 residues. The germline V gene has CDR1 MDHEN and CDR2 SYDVKM. V dropped 7 bases and J dropped 6 bases, with 16 bases sitting between them. The CDR3 coding sequence is TGTGCCAGCACCACGGGAGGGGGAACTAATTCACCCCTCCACTTT. Amino acid sequence: CASTTGGGTNSPLHF.

The rearrangement uses TRBV11-2 and TRBJ1-2; 8 positions agree with TRBD1. V trimming: 6 bases; J trimming: 0 bases; junction bases outside the gene matches: 6. This CDR3 spans 15 amino acids. From germline, CDR1 is SGHAT and CDR2 FQNNGV. CDR3 in DNA: TGTGCCAGCAGATATGGGACAGGCTCTAACTATGGCTACACCTTC. This sequence encodes CASRYGTGSNYGYTF.

The rearrangement links TRBV5-6 to TRBJ1-4; 10 bases agree with TRBD1. With V trimmed by 0 bases and J by 8 bases, 7 bases remained unmatched. The length of the CDR3 is 16 residues. Germline CDR1 and CDR2: SGHDT and YYEEEE. CDR3 loop: CASSLVQGQGWEKLFF. DNA for the CDR3: TGTGCCAGCAGCTTGGTACAGGGACAGGGGTGGGAAAAACTGTTTTTT. Together with reference TRBV5-6 and TRBJ1-4, the CDR3 gives the full variable domain: DAGVTQSPTHLIKTRGQQVTLRCSPKSGHDTVSWYQQALGQGPQFIFQYYEEEERQRGNFPDRFSGHQFPNYSSELNVNALLLGDSALYLCASSLVQGQGWEKLFFGSGTQLSVL.

This clone was counted a single time. This chain joins TRBV5-1 and TRBJ2-2; 9 bases agree with TRBD1. Looked up from germline, CDR1 is SGHRS and CDR2 is YFSETQ. Unmatched junction bases numbered 10, after V lost 5 bases and J lost 5 bases. The CDR3 totals 16 residues. The CDR3 DNA is TGCGCCAGCAGTCCGCGAGGACAGGGGCGGACCGGGGAGCTGTTTTTT. This gives the protein CASSPRGQGRTGELFF.

This rearrangement joins TRBV4-1 to TRBJ2-1; perhaps TRBD2 as D (6 bases). CDR3 size: 17 residues. Germline loops: CDR1 MGHRA, CDR2 YSYEKL. The V and J ends lost 1 base and 4 bases respectively, with 17 bases between them. The CDR3 reads CASSQVAPGRGYNEQFF. As DNA, the CDR3 is TGCGCCAGCAGCCAAGTTGCCCCTGGGCGGGGTTACAATGAGCAGTTCTTC.

The CDR3 reads CASSSQAGAGTEAFF. As DNA, the CDR3 is TGTGCCAGCAGCTCCCAGGCGGGGGCGGGTACTGAAGCTTTCTTT. The chain is built from TRBV11-2 and TRBJ1-1; D possibly corresponds to TRBD1 (6 bases). The germline gives CDR1 SGHAT, CDR2 FQNNGV. Trimming cost V 4 bases and J 5 bases, with 17 bases left between them. The CDR3 runs 15 residues.